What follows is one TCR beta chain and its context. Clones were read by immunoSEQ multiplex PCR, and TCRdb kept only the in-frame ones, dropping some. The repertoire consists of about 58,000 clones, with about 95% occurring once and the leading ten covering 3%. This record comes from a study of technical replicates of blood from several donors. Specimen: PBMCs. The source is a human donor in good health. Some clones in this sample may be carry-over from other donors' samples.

In DNA form, the CDR3 reads TGCAGCGTTGATACAGGGGTGTACAATGAGCAGTTCTTC. Its translation is CSVDTGVYNEQFF. The chain has TRBV29-1 and TRBJ2-1; TRBD1 matches at 7 bases. Germline values: CDR1 SQVTM, CDR2 ANQGSEA. V gave up 3 bases and J gave up 4 bases; unmatched junction bases: 3. There are 13 residues in the CDR3.